This entry lists 5 T cell receptor beta chains sequenced from one sample in a study of blood T cell repertoires in COVID-19. TCRdb's table, derived via immunoSEQ multiplex PCR, lists solely in-frame clones and lacks some. The table includes approximately 300,000 clones, around 88% detected once. Sequencing used peripheral blood. Receptors originate from a woman aged 50 to 65 with acute or convalescent COVID-19.

J is TRBJ2-5 and V is TRBV2; 12 bases are a match to TRBD2. J was trimmed by 2 bases and V by 6 bases; bases with no gene match: 4. Germline CDR1 and CDR2: SNHLY and FYNNEI. This CDR3 spans 15 amino acids. The CDR3 region is CASRPGLAGQETQYF. DNA for the CDR3: TGTGCCAGCAGACCCGGACTAGCGGGGCAAGAGACCCAGTACTTC.

This clone was counted once. V gene TRBV4-3 combines with J gene TRBJ1-1; D gene uncertain. V gave up 0 bases and J gave up 3 bases, with 8 bases separating them. The CDR3 is 14 residues long. Germline lookup yields CDR1 LGHNA and CDR2 YSLEER. The chain's CDR3 is CASSQEREDTEAFF. For the CDR3, the DNA is TGCGCCAGCAGCCAAGAAAGGGAGGACACTGAAGCTTTCTTT.

The genes are TRBV10-3 and TRBJ1-2; 7 nucleotides match TRBD1. Looked up from germline, CDR1 is ENHRY and CDR2 is SYGVKD. CDR3 length: 12 amino acids. With 6 bases clipped from V and 8 bases from J, the junction kept 6 bases outside the gene matches. Here the CDR3 reads CAISLDRRGYTF. The CDR3 coding sequence is TGTGCCATCAGCTTGGACAGGAGGGGCTACACCTTC.

This chain connects TRBV10-3 to TRBJ1-5, with D possibly TRBD1 on 5 matching bases. The germline gives CDR1 ENHRY, CDR2 SYGVKD. There are 14 residues in the CDR3. V lost 7 bases, J lost 7 bases, and 17 bases lay in between. CDR3 residues: CAITLRGVGQPQHF. CDR3 in DNA: TGTGCCATCACCCTTCGGGGGGTCGGCCAGCCCCAGCATTTT.

CDR3 DNA: TGTGCCAGCAGTTACTTCCAGGGGGCCCAAGCTTTCTTT. Translating gives CASSYFQGAQAFF. This chain connects TRBV6-5 to TRBJ1-1, with 8 bases identical to TRBD1. Per germline, CDR1 MNHEY and CDR2 SVGAGI. The J segment lost 9 bases and the V segment lost 1 base, leaving 4 bases of the junction unmatched. The CDR3 runs to 13 residues.